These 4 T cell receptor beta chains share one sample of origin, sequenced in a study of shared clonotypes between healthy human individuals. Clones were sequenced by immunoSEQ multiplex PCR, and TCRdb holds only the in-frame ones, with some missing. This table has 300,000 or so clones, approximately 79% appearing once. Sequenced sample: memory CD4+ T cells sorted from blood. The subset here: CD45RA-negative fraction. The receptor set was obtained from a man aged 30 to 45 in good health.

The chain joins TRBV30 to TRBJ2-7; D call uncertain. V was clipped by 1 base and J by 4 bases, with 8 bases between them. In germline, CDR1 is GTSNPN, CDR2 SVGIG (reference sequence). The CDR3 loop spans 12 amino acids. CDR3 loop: CAWSAPSYEQYF. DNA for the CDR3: TGTGCCTGGAGTGCTCCTAGTTACGAGCAGTACTTC.

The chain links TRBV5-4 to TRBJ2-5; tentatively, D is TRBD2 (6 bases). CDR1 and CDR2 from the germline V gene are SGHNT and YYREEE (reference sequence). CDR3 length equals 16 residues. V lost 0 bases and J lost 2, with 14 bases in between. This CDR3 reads CASSLGYGSYQETQYF. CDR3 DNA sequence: TGTGCCAGCAGCTTGGGGTACGGGAGTTATCAAGAGACCCAGTACTTC.

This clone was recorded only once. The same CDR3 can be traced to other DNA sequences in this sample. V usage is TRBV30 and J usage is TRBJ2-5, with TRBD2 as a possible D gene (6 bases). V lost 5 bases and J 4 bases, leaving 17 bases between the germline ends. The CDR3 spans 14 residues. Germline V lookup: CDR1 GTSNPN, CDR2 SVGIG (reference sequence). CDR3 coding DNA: TGTGCCTGGGCATTGCAGGGAGGAGTAGAGACCCAGTACTTC. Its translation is CAWALQGGVETQYF.

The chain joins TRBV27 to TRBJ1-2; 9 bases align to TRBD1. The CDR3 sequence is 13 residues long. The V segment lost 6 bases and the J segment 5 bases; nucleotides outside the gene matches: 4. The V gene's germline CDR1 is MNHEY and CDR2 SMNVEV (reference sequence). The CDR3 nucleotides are TGTGCCAGCAGCAAAGGACAGGGGTATGGCTACACCTTC. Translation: CASSKGQGYGYTF.